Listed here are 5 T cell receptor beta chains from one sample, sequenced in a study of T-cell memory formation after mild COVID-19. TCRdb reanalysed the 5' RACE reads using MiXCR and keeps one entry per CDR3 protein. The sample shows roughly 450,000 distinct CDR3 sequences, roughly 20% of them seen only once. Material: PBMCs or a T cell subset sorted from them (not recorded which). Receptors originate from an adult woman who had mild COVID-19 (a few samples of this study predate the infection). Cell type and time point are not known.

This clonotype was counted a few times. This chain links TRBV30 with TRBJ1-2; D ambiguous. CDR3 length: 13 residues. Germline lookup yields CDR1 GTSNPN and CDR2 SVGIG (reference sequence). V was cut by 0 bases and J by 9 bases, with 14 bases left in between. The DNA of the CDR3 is TGTGCCTGGAGTGTTCACTCATTGGAGAGCTACACCTTC. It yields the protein CAWSVHSLESYTF.

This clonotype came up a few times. The CDR3 DNA reads as TGCGCCAGCAGCCCCCAGGGGGATTCAAGTACTGAAGCTTTCTTT. The encoded protein is CASSPQGDSSTEAFF. The chain employs TRBV5-1 and TRBJ1-1; 7 bases match TRBD1. V shed 4 bases and J 5 bases; nucleotides not matched to a gene: 11. This CDR3 region has 15 residues. Germline CDR1 SGHRS, CDR2 YFSETQ. Based on the CDR3 plus reference TRBV5-1 and TRBJ1-1, the full variable domain is KAGVTQTPRYLIKTRGQQVTLSCSPISGHRSVSWYQQTPGQGLQFLFEYFSETQRNKGNFPGRFSGRQFSNSRSEMNVSTLELGDSALYLCASSPQGDSSTEAFFGQGTRLTVV.

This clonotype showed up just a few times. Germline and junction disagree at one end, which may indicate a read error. In DNA form, the CDR3 reads TGTGCCAGTAATCTTGGGTACAGTGAGCAGTTCTTC. Its protein is CASNLGYSEQFF. This chain joins TRBV12-3 or TRBV12-4 and TRBJ2-1, with no clear D. The CDR3 runs to 12 residues.

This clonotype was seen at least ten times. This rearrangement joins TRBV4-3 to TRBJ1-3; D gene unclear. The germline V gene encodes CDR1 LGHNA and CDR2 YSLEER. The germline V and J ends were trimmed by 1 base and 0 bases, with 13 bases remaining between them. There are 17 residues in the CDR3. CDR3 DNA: TGCGCCAGCAGCCAAGGTGTAGCGGGAGGCTCTGGAAACACCATATATTTT. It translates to CASSQGVAGGSGNTIYF.

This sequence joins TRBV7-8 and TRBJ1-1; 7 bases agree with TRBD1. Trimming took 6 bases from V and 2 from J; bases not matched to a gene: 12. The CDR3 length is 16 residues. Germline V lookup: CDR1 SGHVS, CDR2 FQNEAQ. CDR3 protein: CASRLAPYRGNTEAFF. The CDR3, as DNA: TGTGCCAGCAGACTAGCCCCATACAGGGGAAACACTGAAGCTTTCTTT.